This is a list of T cell receptor beta chains from one sample in a study of cytomegalovirus exposure and HLA in healthy donors. Some clones are missing from TCRdb's copy, which holds only in-frame ones; the method was immunoSEQ multiplex PCR. The sample shows over 200,000 clones, under 90% of them seen only once. The sample comprised PBMCs. Receptors originate from a human donor in good health. The CDR3 runs from the conserved cysteine through the conserved F or W. D genes are given only for firm matches. For some rows the clone size is stated as once, few or many, or as a class when expanded; others skip it.

cdr3_aa cdr3_nt v_call clone_size j_call d_call
CASSADRGTEAFF TGTGCCAGTAGTGCGGACAGGGGCACTGAAGCTTTCTTT TRBV19 . TRBJ1-1 TRBD1
CASRPSGNEKLFF TGTGCCAGCAGACCTTCGGGTAATGAAAAACTGTTTTTT TRBV2 few TRBJ1-4 .
CASSETGLDVEKLFF TGTGCCAGCAGTGAGACAGGGCTCGATGTTGAAAAACTGTTTTTT TRBV6-6 . TRBJ1-4 TRBD1
CASSPKTKIATEQFF TGTGCCAGCAGTCCCAAGACCAAAATAGCTACTGAGCAGTTCTTC TRBV2 . TRBJ2-1 .
CASSREIEETQYF TGTGCCAGCAGCCGGGAGATCGAAGAGACCCAGTACTTC TRBV5-6 . TRBJ2-5 .
CAIRAGYDNEQFF TGTGCCATCAGGGCAGGGTACGACAATGAGCAGTTCTTC TRBV10-3 few TRBJ2-1 .
CATSRGQATNEKLFF TGTGCCACCAGCAGGGGACAGGCAACTAATGAAAAACTGTTTTTT TRBV15 . TRBJ1-4 TRBD1
CASSPEGERGYTF TGTGCCAGTAGCCCCGAGGGGGAACGGGGCTACACCTTC TRBV19 . TRBJ1-2 .
CASSKQFVEVGYEQYF TGTGCCAGCAGCAAACAGTTCGTGGAGGTAGGCTACGAGCAGTACTTC TRBV21-1 . TRBJ2-7 .
CAWTPPGRYEQYF TGTGCCTGGACACCCCCTGGCCGCTACGAGCAGTACTTC TRBV30 . TRBJ2-7 .
CASSARTTQSTDTQYF TGTGCCAGCAGCGCCCGGACTACCCAGAGCACAGATACGCAGTATTTT TRBV9 . TRBJ2-3 .
CSAESGGATNEKLFF TGCAGCGCAGAGAGCGGGGGCGCAACTAATGAAAAACTGTTTTTT TRBV29-1 . TRBJ1-4 .
CASSLIGGFNAFPGANVLTF TGTGCCAGCAGCTTAATCGGAGGGTTTAATGCTTTTCCTGGGGCCAACGTCCTGACTTTC TRBV7-3 . TRBJ2-6 .
CAWSVPPQGYGYTF TGTGCCTGGAGTGTACCTCCCCAGGGTTATGGCTACACCTTC TRBV30 . TRBJ1-2 .
CASSLSLREGQTGELFF TGTGCCAGCAGCTTGAGCCTTCGGGAGGGGCAGACCGGGGAGCTGTTTTTT TRBV5-4 . TRBJ2-2 TRBD2
CASSFRFGRAADTQYF TGTGCCAGCAGCTTTAGGTTCGGGAGGGCGGCAGATACGCAGTATTTT TRBV11-2 . TRBJ2-3 TRBD2
CASRGGGELFF TGTGCCAGCAGGGGGGGCGGGGAGCTGTTTTTT TRBV28 . TRBJ2-2 .
CASGVTQTGRYGYTF TGTGCCAGCGGAGTCACGCAGACAGGGAGGTATGGCTACACCTTC TRBV27 . TRBJ1-2 TRBD1
CASSVDIVTADEAFF TGTGCCAGCAGCGTAGATATTGTAACAGCTGATGAAGCTTTCTTT TRBV9 few TRBJ1-1 .
CASTKGHGSGYTF TGTGCCAGCACGAAGGGCCACGGGAGTGGCTACACCTTC TRBV25-1 . TRBJ1-2 .